This T cell receptor beta chain derives from a study of blood T cell repertoires in COVID-19. Study-wide context: Samples taken during acute and convalescent COVID-19 were collected in the United States, Italy and Spain. Sources were T cells, B-cell-depleted T cells, or PBMCs; the material itself was cDNA or gDNA.

The CDR3 runs to 15 residues. Germline values: CDR1 LGHNA, CDR2 YSLEER. Losses at the gene ends were 3 bases for V and 1 base for J; bases not matched to a gene: 0. In the study's own analysis: Amplified reference gene primers provided the basis for estimating nucleated cell counts. Method: immunoSEQ multiplex PCR; TCRdb's copy keeps in-frame clones and lacks some. V and J calls plus clone size are reproduced from that table; the DNA served to infer D and trimming. Of 65,000 to 85,000 clones in the sample, more than 70% are singletons; the top ten hold approximately 20%. The chain recombines TRBV4-3 with TRBJ2-2; 9 bases align to TRBD1. Sequenced input: peripheral blood. This clonotype was obtained from a human donor in a cohort sampled during active COVID-19. The CDR3 DNA sequence: TGCGCCAGCAGCCAGGGACAGGGGAACACCGGGGAGCTGTTTTTT. Translated: CASSQGQGNTGELFF.